This passage covers 15 T cell receptor beta chains from one sample sequenced in a study of blood T cell repertoires in COVID-19. Using immunoSEQ multiplex PCR, the repertoire was profiled, and TCRdb retains in-frame clones only, with some absent. Here the sample spans more than 150,000 clones, approximately 80% being singletons. Sequenced input: peripheral blood. The source is a woman older than 75 with COVID-19, enrolled during active disease.

V is TRBV18 and J is TRBJ2-2; 7 bases fit TRBD1. With V trimmed by 3 bases and J by 2 bases, 6 bases remained unmatched. Per the germline V gene, CDR1 is KGHSH and CDR2 is LQKENI. The CDR3 loop spans 16 amino acids. For the CDR3, the DNA is TGTGCCAGCTCACCTCGACAGGGACGAAACACCGGGGAGCTGTTTTTT. Translation: CASSPRQGRNTGELFF. Combining the CDR3 with reference TRBV18 and TRBJ2-2 gives the whole variable domain NAGVMQNPRHLVRRRGQEARLRCSPMKGHSHVYWYRQLPEEGLKFMVYLQKENIIDESGMPKERFSAEFPKEGPSILRIQQVVRGDSAAYFCASSPRQGRNTGELFFGEGSRLTVL.

This chain uses TRBV14 with TRBJ2-2, with 7 positions matching TRBD2. V dropped 1 base and J dropped 3; count of bases not matched to a gene: 2. The CDR3 length is 15 residues. Germline V lookup: CDR1 SGHDN, CDR2 FVKESK. CDR3 in amino acids: CASSQAGGHTGELFF. As DNA, the CDR3 is TGTGCCAGCAGCCAAGCGGGAGGTCACACCGGGGAGCTGTTTTTT.

The chain links TRBV11-3 to TRBJ2-2, with D possibly being TRBD2 (6 bases). V lost 0 bases and J lost 1, with 15 bases in between. CDR1 is SGHNT, CDR2 YENEEA, per germline. There are 18 residues in the CDR3. The CDR3 reads CASSLDGDSRLNTGELFF. The CDR3 nucleotides are TGTGCCAGCAGCTTAGACGGGGACTCCCGCCTGAACACCGGGGAGCTGTTTTTT.

The chain has TRBV19 and TRBJ2-4; 10 nucleotides line up with TRBD1. Germline CDR1 reads LNHDA; CDR2 reads SQIVND (reference sequence). The V gene end was trimmed by 6 bases and the J gene end by 11 bases; junction bases not matched to a gene: 10. The CDR3 covers 14 residues. CDR3 nucleotides: TGTGCCAGTAGCAGACAGGGGGCGAATACGGTTCAGTACTTC. This translates into CASSRQGANTVQYF.

The chain combines TRBV15 with TRBJ2-1; D possibly corresponds to TRBD2 (5 bases). V was pared by 0 bases and J by 5 bases, with 17 bases between. Germline CDR1 and CDR2: LNHNV and YYDKDF (reference sequence). The CDR3 runs to 17 residues. The CDR3: CATSRDGLRVPNNEQFF. The CDR3 bases are TGTGCCACCAGCAGAGACGGTTTGCGGGTCCCGAACAATGAGCAGTTCTTC. Combining the CDR3 with reference TRBV15 and TRBJ2-1 gives the whole variable domain DAMVIQNPRYQVTQFGKPVTLSCSQTLNHNVMYWYQQKSSQAPKLLFHYYDKDFNNEADTPDNFQSRRPNTSFCFLDIRSPGLGDTAMYLCATSRDGLRVPNNEQFFGPGTRLTVL.

This clone has only one observation. The V gene is TRBV7-2, the J gene TRBJ2-5, with TRBD1 matching 7 bases. The CDR3 extends over 16 amino acids. The trim removed 2 bases at V and 5 bases at J, leaving 11 bases unmatched. Germline V lookup: CDR1 SGHTA, CDR2 FQGNSA. CDR3 protein: CASSLRQGRTVETQYF. In nucleotides, the CDR3 is TGTGCCAGCAGCTTACGACAGGGCCGAACGGTGGAGACCCAGTACTTC. Drawing the rest from reference TRBV7-2 and TRBJ2-5, the complete variable domain is GAGVSQSPSNKVTEKGKDVELRCDPISGHTALYWYRQSLGQGLEFLIYFQGNSAPDKSGLPSDRFSAERTGGSVSTLTIQRTQQEDSAVYLCASSLRQGRTVETQYFGPGTRLLVL.

V and J are TRBV2 and TRBJ2-2; 7 bases fit TRBD1. The CDR3 has 15 residues. V was pared by 2 bases and J by 3 bases, with 3 bases of the junction left unmatched. CDR1 is SNHLY, CDR2 FYNNEI, per germline. The chain's CDR3 is CASSERQGYTGELFF. CDR3 in DNA: TGTGCCAGCAGTGAACGACAGGGATACACCGGGGAGCTGTTTTTT.

The rearrangement joins TRBV5-1 to TRBJ2-3, with TRBD1 as a possible D gene (6 bases). Germline CDR1 SGHRS, CDR2 YFSETQ. Trimming cost V 1 base and J 4 bases, with 13 bases left between them. CDR3 length: 15 amino acids. The CDR3 sequence is CASSLLQGKSDTQYF. CDR3 DNA sequence: TGCGCCAGCAGCTTGTTACAGGGCAAGTCAGATACGCAGTATTTT.

This chain links TRBV5-1 with TRBJ2-1, with 13 bases lining up with TRBD2. With 7 bases clipped from V and 8 bases from J, the junction kept 9 bases outside the gene matches. CDR1 and CDR2 from the germline V gene are SGHRS and YFSETQ. The CDR3 spans 15 residues. CDR3 sequence: CASAPGLAGVDEQFF. The DNA for the CDR3 is TGCGCCAGCGCCCCCGGACTAGCGGGAGTCGATGAGCAGTTCTTC.

The chain combines TRBV2 with TRBJ1-1, with D possibly matching TRBD1 (5 bases). Deletions cut 2 bases from V and 3 bases from J, with 7 bases between. Germline V lookup: CDR1 SNHLY, CDR2 FYNNEI. The CDR3 is 13 amino acids. DNA for the CDR3: TGTGCCAGCAGTGAAAGCAGGGACACTGAAGCTTTCTTT. This codes for CASSESRDTEAFF.

This clone was observed a few times. The V call is TRBV5-1, the J call TRBJ2-7, with D hard to call. Trimming stripped 4 bases from V and 2 bases from J, with 13 bases between. The CDR3 is made up of 14 amino acids. The germline gives CDR1 SGHRS, CDR2 YFSETQ. CDR3 nucleotide sequence: TGCGCCAGCAGCCTGTCCACAGAACCCTACGAGCAGTACTTC. Translating gives CASSLSTEPYEQYF.

This rearrangement joins TRBV7-2 to TRBJ2-7; 10 bases match TRBD2. The germline gives CDR1 SGHTA, CDR2 FQGNSA. The V segment lost 1 base and the J segment 4 bases; nucleotides outside the gene matches: 10. The CDR3 runs to 17 residues. The chain's CDR3 is CASSLGPSGRVGYEQYF. The CDR3 bases are TGTGCCAGCAGCTTAGGGCCGAGCGGGAGGGTAGGGTACGAGCAGTACTTC.

This clone was recorded a few times. For the CDR3, the DNA is TGCAGCGTTACTGACAGGGGGGGAAACGAGCAGTACTTC. Amino acids: CSVTDRGGNEQYF. The chain couples TRBV29-1 to TRBJ2-7; 9 bases fit TRBD1. Germline V gives CDR1 SQVTM, CDR2 ANQGSEA. Germline trimming cut 5 bases from V and 5 bases from J; bases unmatched to any gene: 7. The CDR3 consists of 13 residues.

The chain combines TRBV6-5 with TRBJ1-5; TRBD1 aligns across 10 bases. In germline, CDR1 is MNHEY, CDR2 SVGAGI. The CDR3 is 14 amino acids. V lost 6 bases and J lost 7; bases outside the gene matches: 6. CDR3 protein: CASRDGQGVQPQHF. The CDR3 region has the DNA TGTGCCAGCAGGGACGGACAGGGGGTCCAGCCCCAGCATTTT.

V gene TRBV21-1 combines with J gene TRBJ1-3. TRBV21-1 is designated a pseudogene. There are 13 residues in the CDR3. The CDR3 DNA reads as TGTGCCAGCAGCAAAGCTATCGGAAACACCATATATTTT. Its translation: CASSKAIGNTIYF.